The clone carrying this T cell receptor (beta chain) was seen only once. The data were taken from a study of blood T cell repertoires in COVID-19. Germline V CDR1 and CDR2: LNHDA, SQIVND (reference sequence). The V segment lost 7 bases and the J segment 4 bases; nucleotides outside the gene matches: 10. CDR3 length equals 15 residues. TCRdb keeps only in-frame clones here, not all; method: immunoSEQ multiplex PCR. Of under 300,000 clones in the sample, about 82% were seen once. V and J are TRBV19 and TRBJ1-5; 7 positions agree with TRBD1. Sequenced material: peripheral blood. The clonotype was recovered from a man at least 80 years old with acute or convalescent COVID-19. DNA of the CDR3: TGTGCCAGTAATAGAGAGGGGGCCCAAAATCAGCCCCAGCATTTT. Its translation is CASNREGAQNQPQHF.